These 31 T cell receptor beta chains originate from one sample sequenced in a study of Graves' ophthalmopathy and Graves' hyperthyroidism. TCR beta CDR3 amplification used RNA transcripts. A first-round RT-PCR used HTBI primers, followed by a second-round multiplex PCR. Using its own MiXCR run on the multiplex PCR reads, TCRdb lists one record per CDR3 protein. The table has just over 600,000 distinct CDR3 sequences, approximately 21% seen once. Sequences were obtained from peripheral blood. These receptors were collected from a woman between 18 and 29 years old with stable Graves' hyperthyroidism. Some clones in this sample may be carry-over from other donors' samples.

This rearrangement joins TRBV12-3 or TRBV12-4 to TRBJ1-1; D is unclear. The CDR3 runs to 16 residues. The germline V and J ends were trimmed by 8 bases and 2 bases, with 21 bases remaining between them. The CDR3 DNA sequence: TGTGCCAGCTCACCACCGTCGAAGGGCTCAAACACTGAAGCTTTCTTT. It is translated as CASSPPSKGSNTEAFF.

Many counts were recorded for this clonotype. This chain connects TRBV12-3 or TRBV12-4 to TRBJ2-7, with TRBD2 matching 13 bases. V lost 8 bases to trimming and J lost 4 bases; unmatched junction nucleotides: 11. This CDR3 is 16 amino acids long. The CDR3 region has the DNA TGTGCCAGCTGCCCGGGCGGGACTAGCGGGGTATACGAGCAGTACTTC. This translates into CASCPGGTSGVYEQYF.

There are a few counts of this clonotype. The chain links TRBV20-1 to TRBJ2-7; D is undetermined. Germline V lookup: CDR1 DFQATT, CDR2 SNEGSKA (reference sequence). Trimming shortened V by 4 bases and J by 6 bases, and 13 bases separated the two germline ends. The CDR3 loop spans 12 amino acids. The CDR3 DNA is TGCAGTGCTATAAAGTTGAGAGGCGAGCAGTACTTC. Protein product: CSAIKLRGEQYF.

This clonotype was recorded at least ten times. In DNA, the CDR3 is TGTGCCAGCAGCTTGAACCAGGGACTTAAAGAGACCCAGTACTTC. This translates into CASSLNQGLKETQYF. This chain connects TRBV13 to TRBJ2-5, with D possibly matching TRBD2 (6 bases). The V end lost 3 bases, the J end lost 3 bases, and 14 bases lay between the germline ends. Germline assignment: CDR1 PRHDT and CDR2 FYEKMQ (reference sequence). The CDR3 length is 15 residues.

The chain is built from TRBV28 and TRBJ2-5, with 8 positions matching TRBD1. V lost 3 bases, J lost 1 base, and 4 bases stayed unmatched. The CDR3 contains 15 residues. Germline CDR1 is MDHEN and CDR2 is SYDVKM. The CDR3 sequence: CASSFLDRAQETQYF. CDR3 DNA: TGTGCCAGCAGTTTCTTGGACAGGGCCCAAGAGACCCAGTACTTC.

The CDR3 here is CASSVGLAGLREQYF. As DNA, the CDR3 is TGTGCCAGCAGCGTTGGACTAGCGGGCCTCCGCGAGCAGTACTTC. This rearrangement joins TRBV9 to TRBJ2-7; 11 nucleotides align to TRBD2. Unmatched junction bases numbered 7, after V lost 2 bases and J lost 6 bases. Germline loops: CDR1 SGDLS, CDR2 YYNGEE. This CDR3 comprises 15 residues.

The chain combines TRBV7-8 with TRBJ1-5, with 9 nucleotides matching TRBD1. Germline assignment: CDR1 SGHVS and CDR2 FQNEAQ. The V gene end was trimmed by 3 bases and the J gene end by 2 bases; junction bases not matched to a gene: 5. The CDR3 is 16 amino acids. CDR3 amino acids: CASSFGQGTRNQPQHF. The DNA for the CDR3 is TGTGCCAGCAGCTTCGGACAGGGGACTCGCAATCAGCCCCAGCATTTT.

The chain has TRBV7-8 and TRBJ1-2; 7 bases are a match to TRBD1. Germline V CDR1 and CDR2: SGHVS, FQNEAQ. The trim removed 1 base at V and 5 bases at J, leaving 4 bases unmatched. The CDR3 has 14 residues. The CDR3 loop is CASSLGRQGYGYTF. The CDR3 DNA sequence: TGTGCCAGCAGCTTAGGCCGACAGGGATATGGCTACACCTTC.

This clonotype was counted many times. V gene TRBV5-1 combines with J gene TRBJ1-5, with D perhaps matching TRBD1 (5 bases). Trimming pared 4 bases from V and 2 bases from J, leaving 13 bases between. In germline, CDR1 is SGHRS, CDR2 YFSETQ. CDR3 length equals 15 residues. This chain's CDR3 is CASSPGGPGNQPQHF. CDR3 bases: TGCGCCAGCAGCCCGGGGGGACCGGGCAATCAGCCCCAGCATTTT.

Here the CDR3 DNA reads TGTGCCAGCAGCCAAGAATATTCGGGACACAGCTCTGGAAACACCATATATTTT. It encodes CASSQEYSGHSSGNTIYF. The V call is TRBV4-2, the J call TRBJ1-3, with D possibly TRBD1 on 6 matching bases. Germline V lookup: CDR1 LGHNA, CDR2 YNFKEQ. CDR3 size: 18 residues. Deletions cut 0 bases from V and 0 bases from J, with 15 bases between.

This clonotype has at least ten counts. The V gene is TRBV7-9, the J gene TRBJ1-2, with D possibly being TRBD1 (6 bases). The V end was cut by 11 bases, the J end by 5 bases, with 21 bases between. This CDR3 is built from 14 residues. CDR1 SEHNR and CDR2 FQNEAQ come from the germline V gene (reference sequence). CDR3 protein: CAGRGQGTTYGYTF. The CDR3 nucleotides read TGTGCCGGCCGAGGGCAGGGGACTACATATGGCTACACCTTC.

This clonotype occurred many times. The chain employs TRBV29-1 and TRBJ2-5, with D maybe TRBD2 (7 bases). The CDR3 consists of 14 residues. CDR1 is SQVTM, CDR2 ANQGSEA, per germline. V was pared by 7 bases and J by 0 bases, with 15 bases between. The CDR3 here is CSAEGGGNQETQYF. The CDR3 nucleotides read TGCAGCGCCGAAGGGGGGGGGAACCAAGAGACCCAGTACTTC.

V gene TRBV9 combines with J gene TRBJ2-2, with D possibly TRBD1 on 5 matching bases. This CDR3 comprises 16 residues. V dropped 4 bases and J dropped 0 bases, with 13 bases sitting between them. CDR1 and CDR2 from the germline V gene are SGDLS and YYNGEE. The CDR3: CASSLGADPNTGELFF. CDR3 in DNA: TGTGCCAGCAGCCTAGGGGCGGACCCGAACACCGGGGAGCTGTTTTTT. The variable domain in full, completed from reference TRBV9 and TRBJ2-2, reads DSGVTQTPKHLITATGQRVTLRCSPRSGDLSVYWYQQSLDQGLQFLIQYYNGEERAKGNILERFSAQQFPDLHSELNLSSLELGDSALYFCASSLGADPNTGELFFGEGSRLTVL.

This clonotype was seen repeatedly, ten times or more. The chain is built from TRBV20-1 and TRBJ2-2; possible D gene TRBD2, 6 bases. Germline V CDR1 and CDR2: DFQATT, SNEGSKA (reference sequence). The CDR3 extends over 17 amino acids. V shed 2 bases and J shed 0 bases, with 16 bases lying between them. CDR3 in amino acids: CSARPLAGRSNTGELFF. The DNA of the CDR3 is TGCAGTGCTAGACCTCTCGCGGGAAGATCGAACACCGGGGAGCTGTTTTTT.

In this sample, this clonotype turned up a few times. The V call is TRBV6-1, the J call TRBJ1-5; D perhaps matches TRBD1 (5 bases). From germline, CDR1 is MNHNS and CDR2 SASEGT. The CDR3 loop spans 13 amino acids. The V and J ends lost 7 bases and 7 bases respectively, with 14 bases between them. The CDR3 reads CASTQGVLQPQHF. The CDR3 nucleotides are TGTGCCAGCACCCAAGGGGTTTTGCAGCCCCAGCATTTT.

The gene calls are TRBV10-3 and TRBJ1-2; no definite D call. The CDR3 extends over 14 amino acids. The ends were cut back, 5 bases at V and 4 bases at J, with 14 bases in the middle. Per the germline V gene, CDR1 is ENHRY and CDR2 is SYGVKD. This CDR3 is CAISPSFSLYGYTF. As DNA, the CDR3 is TGTGCCATCAGTCCTTCCTTCTCCCTCTATGGCTACACCTTC.

This clonotype was counted at least ten times. J is TRBJ1-2 and V is TRBV20-1, with D perhaps matching TRBD1 (5 bases). The germline gives CDR1 DFQATT, CDR2 SNEGSKA (reference sequence). Trimming left V 7 bases short and J 6 bases short, with 18 bases between. The CDR3 contains 13 residues. The CDR3 is CSVTGRVGDGYTF. In DNA form, the CDR3 reads TGCAGTGTCACAGGACGTGTGGGCGATGGCTACACCTTC.

The table lists this clonotype with many counts. The rearrangement uses TRBV6-1 and TRBJ1-1; D perhaps matches TRBD1 (5 bases). The germline V gene has CDR1 MNHNS and CDR2 SASEGT. The V end lost 4 bases, the J end lost 3 bases, and 9 bases lay between the germline ends. The CDR3 totals 13 residues. The CDR3 nucleotides read TGTGCCAGCAGTGCCCAGGGACACACTGAAGCTTTCTTT. It translates to CASSAQGHTEAFF.

The sample holds many counts of this clonotype. This chain joins TRBV7-9 and TRBJ2-5; no reliable D call. The CDR3 consists of 12 residues. Trimming cost V 2 bases and J 4 bases, with 5 bases left between them. The germline CDR1 and CDR2 sequences are SEHNR and FQNEAQ (reference sequence). The CDR3 loop reads CASSLNGETQYF. The CDR3 DNA is TGTGCCAGCAGCTTAAATGGAGAGACCCAGTACTTC.

There are many counts of this clonotype. The chain has TRBV30 and TRBJ1-1; 8 nucleotides align to TRBD1. The CDR3 extends over 15 amino acids. Per the germline V gene, CDR1 is GTSNPN and CDR2 is SVGIG (reference sequence). Trimming took 4 bases from V and 5 from J; bases not matched to a gene: 12. CDR3 sequence (DNA): TGTGCCTGGATCAGCGAAGGACAGGGAGGAACTGAAGCTTTCTTT. Protein sequence: CAWISEGQGGTEAFF.

This clonotype has at least ten counts. V usage is TRBV4-1 and J usage is TRBJ2-7; no clear D. CDR3 length: 12 amino acids. Between the trimmed V and J ends, which lost 2 bases and 6 bases, there was a span of 8 bases. Per the germline V gene, CDR1 is MGHRA and CDR2 is YSYEKL. DNA for the CDR3: TGCGCCAGCAGCCAAAAAGGGTTCGAGCAGTACTTC. It is translated as CASSQKGFEQYF.

This clonotype was detected ten times or more. This chain joins TRBV12-3 or TRBV12-4 and TRBJ1-3; no definite D call. The CDR3 is 13 residues long. The V gene lost 6 bases and the J gene lost 4 bases, with 10 bases spanning the gap. The CDR3 nucleotides read TGTGCCAGCAGCCTAAGTCCGGGAAACACCATATATTTT. Amino acids: CASSLSPGNTIYF.

This clonotype was seen many times. The CDR3 loop is CASSGVLQETQYF. The CDR3 DNA follows: TGTGCCAGCAGTGGTGTGCTGCAAGAGACCCAGTACTTC. The chain uses TRBV6-1 and TRBJ2-5, with D uncertain. Germline-derived CDR1 and CDR2 are MNHNS and SASEGT. The CDR3 length is 13 residues. V shed 4 bases and J shed 2 bases, with 8 bases lying between them.

This clonotype was seen only a few times. This chain links TRBV2 with TRBJ2-7, with 8 bases identical to TRBD1. This CDR3 has 18 residues. The junction had 13 bases not matched to a gene; V was cut back by 0 bases and J by 3 bases. Germline V gene sequence: CDR1 SNHLY, CDR2 FYNNEI. The CDR3 sequence is CASSEAYLFSGTGYEQYF. The DNA for the CDR3 is TGTGCCAGCAGTGAAGCGTACTTGTTCTCCGGGACAGGCTACGAGCAGTACTTC. Full variable domain (outside the CDR3, taken from reference TRBV2 and TRBJ2-7): EPEVTQTPSHQVTQMGQEVILRCVPISNHLYFYWYRQILGQKVEFLVSFYNNEISEKSEIFDDQFSVERPDGSNFTLKIRSTKLEDSAMYFCASSEAYLFSGTGYEQYFGPGTRLTVT.

The genes are TRBV28 and TRBJ1-1, with a possible D match to TRBD1 (5 bases). This CDR3 has 13 residues. Trimming shortened V by 6 bases and J by 6 bases, and 14 bases separated the two germline ends. Looked up from germline, CDR1 is MDHEN and CDR2 is SYDVKM. The CDR3, as DNA: TGTGCCAGCAGCTCGGGGGGTAGGTCTGAAGCTTTCTTT. Translating it yields CASSSGGRSEAFF.

This clonotype was picked up many times. The chain joins TRBV27 to TRBJ1-1, with 8 bases matching TRBD1. Germline lookup yields CDR1 MNHEY and CDR2 SMNVEV (reference sequence). V lost 11 bases and J lost 10; bases outside the gene matches: 18. The CDR3 totals 14 residues. The CDR3 here is CASSLGGRTGTAFF. The CDR3 DNA follows: TGTGCCTCGTCCCTGGGAGGGCGGACAGGGACAGCTTTCTTT.

This clonotype is a singleton in its sample. V gene TRBV12-3 or TRBV12-4 combines with J gene TRBJ2-7, with TRBD2 matching 14 bases. Trimming at V came to 1 base and at J to 12 bases, leaving 5 bases not matched to a gene. CDR3 size: 14 residues. The CDR3 DNA reads as TGTGCCAGCAGTTTAGGACTAGCGGGAGGGAGGCCGTACTTC. Protein sequence: CASSLGLAGGRPYF.

The chain employs TRBV12-3 or TRBV12-4 and TRBJ2-7; D tentatively reads TRBD1 or TRBD2 (5 bases each). This CDR3 is built from 14 residues. V was trimmed by 2 bases and J by 2 bases, leaving 10 bases between them. Here the CDR3 DNA reads TGTGCCAGCAGTTTAAGGGACCGTACCTACGAGCAGTACTTC. This translates into CASSLRDRTYEQYF.

The chain combines TRBV30 with TRBJ1-1, with D possibly being TRBD1 (6 bases). Between the trimmed V and J ends, which lost 3 bases and 9 bases, there was a span of 14 bases. The CDR3 has 12 amino acids. Germline lookup yields CDR1 GTSNPN and CDR2 SVGIG (reference sequence). CDR3 in DNA: TGTGCCTGGAGAGGACCCGGACAGAAAGCTTTCTTT. Its translation is CAWRGPGQKAFF.

This clonotype was counted ten times or more. This chain links TRBV7-9 with TRBJ1-2, with 9 bases lining up with TRBD1. The J segment lost 6 bases and the V segment lost 1 base, leaving 6 bases of the junction unmatched. The CDR3 spans 15 residues. CDR1 and CDR2 (germline): SEHNR, FQNEAQ (reference sequence). Here the CDR3 DNA reads TGTGCCAGCAGCTTAGGGACAGGGGACTCAAATGGCTACACCTTC. Translating it yields CASSLGTGDSNGYTF. Supplemented by reference TRBV7-9 and TRBJ1-2, the full variable domain reads DTGVSQNPRHKITKRGQNVTFRCDPISEHNRLYWYRQTLGQGPEFLTYFQNEAQLEKSRLLSDRFSAERPKGSFSTLEIQRTEQGDSAMYLCASSLGTGDSNGYTFGSGTRLTVV.

This clonotype was found many times. The rearrangement joins TRBV12-5 to TRBJ1-1; 7 bases agree with TRBD1. Germline CDR1 and CDR2: LGHNT and FRNRAP. J was trimmed by 4 bases and V by 1 base; bases with no gene match: 3. This CDR3 has 14 residues. DNA for the CDR3: TGTGCTAGTGGTTTGGGGACAGGAGCCACTGAAGCTTTCTTT. It is translated as CASGLGTGATEAFF.